This is a list of T cell receptor beta chains from one sample in a study of shared clonotypes between healthy human individuals. Clones were sequenced by immunoSEQ multiplex PCR, and TCRdb holds only the in-frame ones, with some missing. The table has 2,500,000 or so clones, 85% to 95% seen once. Sequencing used naive CD4+ T cells from PBMCs. Receptor source: a man between 18 and 29 years old in good health. Some clones in this sample may be carry-over from other donors' samples. Both conserved end residues are part of each CDR3. The order of the fields is V gene, J gene, D gene, CDR3 length, clone size, CDR3 DNA, CDR3 protein. D genes are given only for firm matches. Where a row states a size, it is once, few, many or the class of an expanded clone; other rows omit it.

V gene: TRBV9
J gene: TRBJ1-1
D gene: NA
CDR3 length: 15
clone size: NA
CDR3 DNA: TGTGCCAGCACTATAGATGGCCAGATGAACACTGAAGCTTTCTTT
CDR3 protein: CASTIDGQMNTEAFF

V gene: TRBV30
J gene: TRBJ2-5
D gene: TRBD2
CDR3 length: 15
clone size: NA
CDR3 DNA: TGTGCCTGGGGCGGCGGGGGGTTATTGGGAGAGACCCAGTACTTC
CDR3 protein: CAWGGGGLLGETQYF

V gene: TRBV20-1
J gene: TRBJ1-1
D gene: NA
CDR3 length: 11
clone size: NA
CDR3 DNA: TGCAGTGCTAGAAGGGCAGGGAAAGCTTTCTTT
CDR3 protein: CSARRAGKAFF

V gene: TRBV5-1
J gene: TRBJ2-2
D gene: NA
CDR3 length: 14
clone size: once
CDR3 DNA: TGCGCCAGCAGCCCAGAAGGTCGGTCCGGGGAGCTGTTTTTT
CDR3 protein: CASSPEGRSGELFF

V gene: TRBV7-3
J gene: TRBJ2-1
D gene: NA
CDR3 length: 12
clone size: NA
CDR3 DNA: TGTGCCAGCAGCTCCCAGGGGAATGAGCAGTTCTTC
CDR3 protein: CASSSQGNEQFF

V gene: TRBV19
J gene: TRBJ1-1
D gene: NA
CDR3 length: 15
clone size: few
CDR3 DNA: TGTGCCAGTAGTATCGCTCGGGTTGTGAACACTGAAGCTTTCTTT
CDR3 protein: CASSIARVVNTEAFF

V gene: TRBV7-9
J gene: TRBJ2-7
D gene: TRBD2
CDR3 length: 19
clone size: once
CDR3 DNA: TGTGCCAGCAGCCCGATACCAGGGACTAGCGGGAAGGGAATCTACGAGCAGTACTTC
CDR3 protein: CASSPIPGTSGKGIYEQYF

V gene: TRBV2
J gene: TRBJ2-7
D gene: NA
CDR3 length: 13
clone size: NA
CDR3 DNA: TGTGCCAGCACCCCGGACGCCGCCTACGAGCAGTACTTC
CDR3 protein: CASTPDAAYEQYF

V gene: TRBV30
J gene: TRBJ2-4
D gene: TRBD2
CDR3 length: 15
clone size: NA
CDR3 DNA: TGTGCCTGGAATGTGGGCGGGGGGACCAAAAACATTCAGTACTTC
CDR3 protein: CAWNVGGGTKNIQYF

V gene: TRBV9
J gene: TRBJ2-3
D gene: NA
CDR3 length: 14
clone size: NA
CDR3 DNA: TGTGCCAGCAGCGTAATGGTTAGCACAGATACGCAGTATTTT
CDR3 protein: CASSVMVSTDTQYF

V gene: TRBV28
J gene: TRBJ1-1
D gene: NA
CDR3 length: 14
clone size: NA
CDR3 DNA: TGTGCCAGCAGTTTTTTGGGGGGCAACACTGAAGCTTTCTTT
CDR3 protein: CASSFLGGNTEAFF

V gene: TRBV10-3
J gene: TRBJ2-3
D gene: TRBD2
CDR3 length: 14
clone size: NA
CDR3 DNA: TGTGCCATCAGCCATAGCGGGAGCACAGATACGCAGTATTTT
CDR3 protein: CAISHSGSTDTQYF

V gene: TRBV27
J gene: TRBJ1-5
D gene: NA
CDR3 length: 15
clone size: NA
CDR3 DNA: TGTGCCAGCAGGCAGCCCGGGGGTTCGAATCAGCCCCAGCATTTT
CDR3 protein: CASRQPGGSNQPQHF

V gene: TRBV4-2
J gene: TRBJ2-1
D gene: TRBD2
CDR3 length: 15
clone size: NA
CDR3 DNA: TGTGCCAGCAGCCGAAGATTGCAGCGGGAGAATGAGCAGTTCTTC
CDR3 protein: CASSRRLQRENEQFF

V gene: TRBV21-1
J gene: TRBJ1-2
D gene: NA
CDR3 length: 8
clone size: NA
CDR3 DNA: TGTGCCGCCCGGGGGACACTCTTC
CDR3 protein: CAARGTLF

V gene: TRBV2
J gene: TRBJ2-2
D gene: NA
CDR3 length: 14
clone size: NA
CDR3 DNA: TGTGCCAGCAGTGAGGGCAGTTACACCGGGGAGCTGTTTTTT
CDR3 protein: CASSEGSYTGELFF

V gene: TRBV2
J gene: TRBJ2-3
D gene: NA
CDR3 length: 15
clone size: NA
CDR3 DNA: TGTGCCAGCAGGGGAAGCGGGCGACGTTTCGATACGCAGTATTTT
CDR3 protein: CASRGSGRRFDTQYF

V gene: TRBV7-3
J gene: TRBJ2-1
D gene: NA
CDR3 length: 15
clone size: NA
CDR3 DNA: TGTGCCAGCAGCTTAGGCACTTCCAAGACGAGTGAGCAGTTCTTC
CDR3 protein: CASSLGTSKTSEQFF

V gene: TRBV5-1
J gene: TRBJ2-3
D gene: NA
CDR3 length: 14
clone size: NA
CDR3 DNA: TGCGCCAGCAGCATCGGGAGTGCGTCAGATACGCAGTATTTT
CDR3 protein: CASSIGSASDTQYF

V gene: TRBV7-9
J gene: TRBJ2-5
D gene: TRBD1
CDR3 length: 15
clone size: few
CDR3 DNA: TGTGCCAGCAGCCCCGCTGGACAGGGTGGGGAGACCCAGTACTTC
CDR3 protein: CASSPAGQGGETQYF

V gene: TRBV5-1
J gene: TRBJ2-7
D gene: NA
CDR3 length: 14
clone size: NA
CDR3 DNA: TGCGCCAGCAGCTTGGATGGGGGCTCCTACGAGCAGTACTTC
CDR3 protein: CASSLDGGSYEQYF

V gene: TRBV7-3
J gene: TRBJ2-3
D gene: TRBD2
CDR3 length: 13
clone size: NA
CDR3 DNA: TGTGCCAGCAGCGGGGAGCCTAGCGGGAGGGCGGAGTTT
CDR3 protein: CASSGEPSGRAEF

V gene: TRBV12-5
J gene: TRBJ2-7
D gene: NA
CDR3 length: 12
clone size: once
CDR3 DNA: TGTGCTAGTGGTTTGTGTCAGGGAGATCGGTACTTC
CDR3 protein: CASGLCQGDRYF

V gene: TRBV5-1
J gene: TRBJ2-5
D gene: NA
CDR3 length: 15
clone size: NA
CDR3 DNA: TGCGCCAGCAGCTTGGCCCGACTCTCCCAAGAGACCCAGTACTTC
CDR3 protein: CASSLARLSQETQYF

V gene: TRBV7-3
J gene: TRBJ2-3
D gene: TRBD2
CDR3 length: 13
clone size: NA
CDR3 DNA: TGTGCCAGCAGCTTGCTGGGGACTAGCGATAAGTATTTT
CDR3 protein: CASSLLGTSDKYF

V gene: TRBV7-3
J gene: TRBJ2-2
D gene: NA
CDR3 length: 15
clone size: NA
CDR3 DNA: TGTGCCAGCAGCTTAAGGGGCAGGGAGGCCGGGGAGCTGTTTTTT
CDR3 protein: CASSLRGREAGELFF

V gene: TRBV28
J gene: TRBJ1-1
D gene: NA
CDR3 length: 15
clone size: once
CDR3 DNA: TGTGCCAGCAGTTCCGGGACCCCGCATTACGCTGAAGCTTTCTTT
CDR3 protein: CASSSGTPHYAEAFF

V gene: TRBV10-3
J gene: TRBJ1-2
D gene: NA
CDR3 length: 14
clone size: NA
CDR3 DNA: TGTGCCATCAGTGAGGGGCCAGGGTACAATGGCTACACCTTC
CDR3 protein: CAISEGPGYNGYTF

V gene: TRBV7-9
J gene: TRBJ2-5
D gene: NA
CDR3 length: 14
clone size: NA
CDR3 DNA: TGTGCCAGCAGCCTGAGCAACAGGAGGGAGACCCAGTACTTC
CDR3 protein: CASSLSNRRETQYF

V gene: TRBV5-1
J gene: TRBJ1-1
D gene: NA
CDR3 length: 15
clone size: NA
CDR3 DNA: TGCGCCAGCAGCCCGACCCCCCAGGGGAACACTGAAGCTTTCTTT
CDR3 protein: CASSPTPQGNTEAFF

V gene: TRBV5-1
J gene: TRBJ1-2
D gene: TRBD1
CDR3 length: 13
clone size: NA
CDR3 DNA: TGCGCCAGCAGCCCCAGGACAGGGTATGGCTACACCTTC
CDR3 protein: CASSPRTGYGYTF

V gene: TRBV28
J gene: TRBJ1-2
D gene: NA
CDR3 length: 12
clone size: NA
CDR3 DNA: TGTGCCCGCCAGGACTTCAACTATGGCTACACCTTC
CDR3 protein: CARQDFNYGYTF

V gene: TRBV6-5
J gene: TRBJ1-4
D gene: NA
CDR3 length: 16
clone size: NA
CDR3 DNA: TGTGCCAGCAGTTACCAGACGACAGCAACTAATGAAAAACTGTTTTTT
CDR3 protein: CASSYQTTATNEKLFF

V gene: TRBV5-1
J gene: TRBJ2-7
D gene: NA
CDR3 length: 16
clone size: NA
CDR3 DNA: TGCGCCAGCAGCCAGGGAGGGGGCCCGGGAACCTACGAGCAGTACTTC
CDR3 protein: CASSQGGGPGTYEQYF

V gene: TRBV18
J gene: TRBJ2-3
D gene: TRBD2
CDR3 length: 17
clone size: NA
CDR3 DNA: TGTGCCAGCTCACCACCCAGGACTAGCGGTTCCACAGATACGCAGTATTTT
CDR3 protein: CASSPPRTSGSTDTQYF

V gene: TRBV21-1
J gene: TRBJ1-2
D gene: NA
CDR3 length: 16
clone size: NA
CDR3 DNA: TGTGCCAGCAGCAATTTATATCCGACTTTAAACTATGGCTACACCTTC
CDR3 protein: CASSNLYPTLNYGYTF

V gene: TRBV27
J gene: TRBJ2-1
D gene: TRBD2
CDR3 length: 15
clone size: NA
CDR3 DNA: TGTGCCAGCAGCCCGCTAGCGGGGGAGTACAATGAGCAGTTCTTC
CDR3 protein: CASSPLAGEYNEQFF

V gene: TRBV28
J gene: TRBJ2-5
D gene: NA
CDR3 length: 13
clone size: NA
CDR3 DNA: TGTGCCAGCAGTTCGACGTTCCAAGAGACCCAGTACTTC
CDR3 protein: CASSSTFQETQYF

V gene: TRBV7-2
J gene: TRBJ1-1
D gene: NA
CDR3 length: 15
clone size: NA
CDR3 DNA: TGTGCCAGCAGCTTAGCACCGTGGCCGAACACTGAAGCTTTCTTT
CDR3 protein: CASSLAPWPNTEAFF

V gene: TRBV29-1
J gene: TRBJ2-1
D gene: NA
CDR3 length: 17
clone size: NA
CDR3 DNA: TGCAGCAGAGACCGGGACAGGTGCGGGAGGGGAAACAATGAGCAGTTCTTC
CDR3 protein: CSRDRDRCGRGNNEQFF